The text below deals with one TCR beta chain. The sample belongs to a study of shared clonotypes between healthy human individuals. The germline CDR1 and CDR2 sequences are MDHEN and SYDVKM. CDR3 length equals 13 residues. V gave up 7 bases and J gave up 3 bases, with 12 bases separating them. Data came from immunoSEQ multiplex PCR; TCRdb stores just in-frame clones and leaves some out. Here the sample spans approximately 440,000 clones, approximately 71% being singletons. The receptor was derived from a woman between 40 and 55 years old in good health. Some clones in this sample may be carry-over from other donors' samples. The gene calls are TRBV28 and TRBJ2-5; TRBD2 might be the D (5 bases). The sample consisted of PBMCs. CDR3 protein: CASILTGKETQYF. DNA of the CDR3: TGTGCCAGCATCCTAACGGGAAAAGAGACCCAGTACTTC.